Included here is one T cell receptor (beta chain) sequence, with context. Its antigen remains unidentified. This may be a read error: a much more frequent sequence differs by one nucleotide. Libraries were built with multiplex PCR. TCRdb shows the sequencer as Illumina HiSeq 4000. TCR beta libraries were built with iRepertoire HTBI primers and Arm-PCR amplification of CDR3 regions. Before sequencing, the PCR products underwent gel purification. The authors' analysis ran thus. Gene usage analysis of CDR3 amino acid clonotypes used the 60 to 80 TRBV and some 15 TRBJ segments found across samples. COPE and FqMerger were used to merge filtered high-quality paired reads into contigs. BLAST was used to align contigs to the IMGT TRBV, TRBD and TRBJ reference genes, and CDR3 was defined following IMGT. Any clonotype with a frequency above 0.1% was counted as a highly expanded clone. Shannon entropy was used to measure repertoire diversity, and the Gini coefficient was used to measure V-J evenness. Public clonotypes were defined as clonotypes shared by more than one individual. TCRdb redid the processing of the public reads, applying fastp at Q25 and MiXCR, and retained in-frame beta chains. Entries are consolidated by CDR3 protein sequence, retaining the most common genes and DNA. What appears here as the V and J calls and clone size reflects TCRdb's work, not the paper's. In this sample the table shows 450,000 or so distinct CDR3 sequences, about 20% of which occur a single time. Clones ranked in the top ten supply approximately 8% of the sample.

The sample is drawn from a study of regulatory T cells in long-lasting Graves disease (dated by TCRdb to the early 2020s). For the wider study: Persistent Graves' disease was defined as antithyroid drug treatment for over 5 years with persistently positive TSH receptor autoantibodies. The study was registered as a clinical trial and conducted in China. TCR sequencing covered roughly 13 persistent and approximately 20 newly diagnosed Graves' disease patients, around 35 samples in total. Persistent Graves' disease patients in the clinical cohort had taken antithyroid drugs for around 10 years on average. Peripheral blood TCR sequencing and RNA sequencing compared persistent Graves' disease patients with newly diagnosed Graves' disease patients.

Explained via the paper, the time point label denotes: persistent/refractory GD, antithyroid drugs over 5 years with positive TRAb. For both TCR sequencing and RNA sequencing, RNA was extracted from PBMCs using TRIzol. The diagnosis of Graves' disease was made according to American Thyroid Association guidelines. Patients for the study were recruited at an endocrinology department in Xi'an, China. Each patient gave around 9.2 milliliters of peripheral blood, collected in an EDTA anticoagulant tube. Ficoll Paque Plus density gradient separation was used to isolate PBMCs, and no additional T cell sorting was done. An Agilent 2100 Bioanalyzer and agarose gel were used to assess RNA quality, and a NanoDrop 2000 was used to measure RNA concentration. CDR1 and CDR2 (SGHAT, FQNNGV) derive from the germline V gene. Cut back by 5 bases and 1 base, the V and J ends lie 15 bases apart. The CDR3 goes from the cysteine to the phenylalanine over 15 residues. Here the CDR3 DNA is all that survives: 45 bases in frame from base 1.

What the study reported, not specific to this receptor: Preferential use of TRBV28, TRBJ1-2 and TRBJ2-5 was observed in persistent disease, whereas TRBV20-1 and TRBJ2-1 were favored in newly diagnosed disease. Sequencing and analysis were restricted to the TCR beta chain. Patients with persistent disease shared more public clonotypes (about 2,900) than newly diagnosed patients did (about 970). Peripheral blood alone was examined, since thyroid tissue, which constituted the primary lesion, could not be accessed. The authors acknowledged the small sample size as a limitation that may reduce accuracy. Lower TCR Shannon entropy and fewer highly expanded clones were observed in persistent Graves' disease patients than in newly diagnosed patients, which suggested clonal expansion.

Sequenced here: peripheral blood mononuclear cells (PBMCs), sampled when the disease was refractory, from a patient treated with antithyroid drugs. This clonotype originated in a female donor with Graves disease. The chain couples TRBV11-2 to TRBJ2-7; the D gene is possibly TRBD2, with 6 bases matching. The CDR3 loop reads CASSPIVGLSYEQYF. The DNA reads TGTGCCAGCAGCCCTATAGTGGGACTTTCCTACGAGCAGTACTTC.